The clone carrying this TCR beta chain was seen many times. Antigen specificity is unknown. This record belongs to a study of T cells after yellow fever vaccination. The CDR3 extends over 14 amino acids. Trimming left V 3 bases short and J 5 bases short, with 14 bases between. The germline V gene has CDR1 MDHEN and CDR2 SYDVKM. Conversion of TCR transcripts into cDNA relied on 5'RACE template switching, which added a universal primer site and UMIs. TCRdb fed the 5' RACE reads into MiXCR, producing one record per CDR3 protein. The sample has approximately 70,000 distinct CDR3 sequences, approximately 7% seen once; the top ten hold under 45%. Study-wide results and limits: Only a small proportion of the clonotypes turned up in both the CD4 and the CD8 compartments, likely arising from convergent recombination. Contamination by abundant bulk-population clonotypes could be present in FACS-sorted repertoires.

This chain uses TRBV28 with TRBJ2-7; D assignment may be TRBD1 or TRBD2 (5 bases each). Material: CD8+ T cells sorted from PBMCs, obtained roughly 47 days after the first yellow fever vaccination. The clonotype was recovered from a young man who received the YFV17D yellow fever vaccine. This CDR3 is CASSFTGTVDEQYF. CDR3 coding DNA: TGTGCCAGCAGTTTTACCGGGACCGTTGACGAGCAGTACTTC.